The present T cell receptor (beta chain) was sequenced within a study of OX40 agonist ivuxolimab in advanced cancers. Context from the whole study: Ivuxolimab was a fully human IgG2 agonistic monoclonal antibody targeting the costimulatory receptor OX40 (CD134). Intravenous ivuxolimab was administered to patients every 2 weeks at six dose levels: 0.01, 0.1, 0.3, 1.5, 3 and 10 mg/kg. A male proportion of roughly 80% and a mean age of about 60 years, ranging from about 20 to 79, were recorded for the dose-escalation cohort. The purpose of peripheral TCRbeta sequencing was to test whether ivuxolimab changed TCR sequence diversity and led to clonal T-cell expansion. Partial responses occurred in three dose-escalation patients, of whom one had hepatocellular carcinoma and two had cutaneous melanoma. The monotherapy dose-escalation portion (N of about 47 patients) of the phase I ivuxolimab trial is reported in the paper. Patients were allowed to have had prior anti-PD-1, anti-PD-L1 or anti-CTLA-4 therapy, and roughly 40% of the dose-escalation patients had previously received checkpoint inhibitors. Among the 52 dose-escalation patients, approximately 20 had hepatocellular carcinoma, approximately 15 melanoma, 9 renal cell carcinoma and 9 head and neck cancer. The investigation overall reported the following: In the 0.1-3.0 mg/kg groups, partial responders were among the patients with the lowest normalized peripheral clonal expansion, particularly in CD8+ T cells. After ivuxolimab, expanded clones were on average more numerous among CD8+ T cells than among CD4+ T cells. Clonal expansion of both CD4+ and CD8+ blood T cells was observed from baseline to week 6 at doses 0.1 to 3.0 mg/kg. The antigen specificity of the peripheral T cells that underwent clonal expansion was not determined. Low levels of normalized T-cell clonal expansion were also seen in some patients who did not respond.

V is cut by 5 bases and J by 10 bases, and the space between the germline ends is 14 bases. CDR1 and CDR2 were assigned from the germline V gene as SGHTA and FQGTGA. Reading from cysteine to phenylalanine, the CDR3 counts 12 amino acids. Of all the DNA, just the CDR3 is kept, 36 bases in frame from base 1. Genomic DNA was extracted from sorted cells for sequencing of the TCRbeta CDR3 region. The immunoSEQ Assay was used for sequencing of TCRbeta CDR3 regions. TCRdb obtained this table from immuneACCESS and retained in-frame rearrangements with V and J assigned. These tables miss some clones; where compared with another copy, unresolved V genes account for less than half of the shortfall, and the remainder is unexplained. The sample records 70,000 or so clones, 90% of which are singletons. Jointly, the top ten make up under 12% of the sample. The trial excluded patients who had a history of autoimmune disease or who were on systemic immunosuppression. Peripheral blood for TCR sequencing was collected from all dose cohorts at baseline, on cycle 4 day 1, and on cycle 7 day 1. Samples were obtained from an open-label, multicenter, first-in-human phase I dose-escalation trial of ivuxolimab. Adults with locally advanced or metastatic melanoma, renal cell carcinoma, hepatocellular carcinoma or head and neck squamous cell carcinoma were enrolled in the trial. Before TCR sequencing, CD4+ T cells and CD8+ T cells from peripheral blood were sorted into separate populations.

Of note for this clone: The specificity of this receptor is unknown. Base qualities are not at hand, and no much larger clone is one base apart.

This specimen was CD4+ or CD8+ T cells sorted from blood, taken in a trial of the OX40 agonist ivuxolimab. The receptor comes from an adult with an advanced solid tumor such as melanoma, head and neck, liver or kidney cancer. The chain joins TRBV7-3 to TRBJ1-1; the D gene is possibly TRBD1, with 6 bases matching. Here the CDR3 is given as CASSIRTDRAFF. The DNA sequence follows: TGTGCCAGCAGCATCCGGACAGACCGAGCTTTCTTT.